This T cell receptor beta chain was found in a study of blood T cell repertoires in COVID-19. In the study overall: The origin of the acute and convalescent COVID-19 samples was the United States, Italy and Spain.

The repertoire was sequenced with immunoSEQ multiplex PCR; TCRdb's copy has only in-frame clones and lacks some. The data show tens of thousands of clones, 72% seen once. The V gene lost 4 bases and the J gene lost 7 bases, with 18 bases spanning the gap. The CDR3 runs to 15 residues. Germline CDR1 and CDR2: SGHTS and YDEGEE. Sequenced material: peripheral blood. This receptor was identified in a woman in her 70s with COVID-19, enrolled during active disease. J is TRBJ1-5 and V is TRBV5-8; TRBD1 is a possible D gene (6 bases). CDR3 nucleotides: TGTGCCAGCAGCCCCTGGACGGCAAGGGGGCAGCCCCAGCATTTT. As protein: CASSPWTARGQPQHF.